Listed here are 2 T cell receptor beta chains from one sample, sequenced in a study of a mutant IDH1 vaccine in newly diagnosed glioma. Method: immunoSEQ multiplex PCR; TCRdb's copy keeps in-frame clones and lacks some. The sample carries nearly 50,000 clones, 75% to 90% recorded once. Noted time point: baseline, week 1 (first vaccination visit). Treatment specified: pre-vaccination baseline after standard-of-care therapy. Here the sequenced sample was PBMCs, taken from a glioma patient treated with radiotherapy, temozolomide or both. The receptors shown here come from a man aged 35 to 55 with glioma.

CDR3 in amino acids: CASSSGQGITGYTF. The CDR3 nucleotides are TGTGCCAGCAGTTCCGGACAGGGGATCACTGGCTACACCTTC. V and J are TRBV6-4 and TRBJ1-2, with 9 bases that match TRBD1. Trimming at V came to 5 bases and at J to 7 bases, leaving 8 bases not matched to a gene. Germline loops: CDR1 MRHNA, CDR2 SNTAGT. The CDR3 contains 14 residues.

V gene TRBV5-5 combines with J gene TRBJ1-2, with TRBD1 matching 7 bases. V lost 4 bases, J lost 4 bases, and 10 bases stayed unmatched. CDR1 SGHKS and CDR2 YYEKEE come from the germline V gene (reference sequence). The CDR3 length is 15 residues. In DNA form, the CDR3 reads TGTGCCAGCAGCGCCGGGGACAGCCCTTCCTATGGCTACACCTTC. Its protein is CASSAGDSPSYGYTF.